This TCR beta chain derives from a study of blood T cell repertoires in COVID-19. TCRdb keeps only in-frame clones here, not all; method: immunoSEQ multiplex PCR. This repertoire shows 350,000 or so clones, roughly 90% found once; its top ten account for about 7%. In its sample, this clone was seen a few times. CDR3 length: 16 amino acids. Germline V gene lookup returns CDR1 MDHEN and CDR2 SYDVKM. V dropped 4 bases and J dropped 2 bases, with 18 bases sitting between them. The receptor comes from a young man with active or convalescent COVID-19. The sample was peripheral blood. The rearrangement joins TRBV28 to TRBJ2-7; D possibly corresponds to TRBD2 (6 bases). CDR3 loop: CASSSPRGTQTYEQYF. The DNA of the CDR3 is TGTGCCAGCAGTTCCCCTCGAGGGACTCAAACCTACGAGCAGTACTTC.